This TCR beta chain came from a study of blood T cells in healthy people across ages. This CDR3 region has 14 residues. The V end lost 4 bases, the J end lost 7 bases, and 13 bases lay between the germline ends. Per the germline V gene, CDR1 is LGHNA and CDR2 is YSLEER. A second about 6 to 12 cycle PCR used barcoded and J-beta primers. TCRdb recomputed calls from the 5' RACE reads with MiXCR, one row per CDR3 protein. Found here are hundreds of thousands of distinct CDR3 sequences, roughly 21% of them singletons; the top ten hold 3% to 4%. This clonotype was found a few times. Sequenced sample: blood. This rearrangement joins TRBV4-3 to TRBJ1-4; TRBD1 is a possible D gene (5 bases). This receptor was identified in a man between 65 and 80 years old in good health. CDR3 region: CASSLQGKGEKLFF. CDR3 bases: TGCGCCAGCAGCCTCCAGGGAAAAGGTGAAAAACTGTTTTTT.